One sample yielded the 27 T cell receptor beta chains listed below, sequenced in a study of cytomegalovirus exposure and HLA in healthy donors. Researchers ran the PCR with 60 Vbeta and 13 Jbeta primers. Assay: immunoSEQ multiplex PCR; the TCRdb copy retains only in-frame clones and omits some. The table lists 100,000 to 150,000 clones, around 78% of them singletons. The sample taken for sequencing was PBMCs. Receptors originate from a woman aged 18 to 35 in good health and CMV-seronegative.

The rearrangement joins TRBV29-1 to TRBJ1-3; unclear D gene. V was shortened by 6 bases and J by 4 bases, with 16 bases between the two germline ends. The CDR3 extends over 14 amino acids. CDR1 and CDR2 from the germline V gene are SQVTM and ANQGSEA. As DNA, the CDR3 is TGCAGCGTCGTAGGAGTCCTTGGAGGAAACACCATATATTTT. Its translation: CSVVGVLGGNTIYF.

This clone has more than one count but fewer than ten. The J gene is TRBJ1-1, the V gene TRBV7-9; TRBD1 is a possible D gene (5 bases). The CDR3 contains 13 residues. V shed 6 bases and J shed 1 base, with 9 bases lying between them. Germline CDR1 is SEHNR and CDR2 is FQNEAQ (reference sequence). The chain's CDR3 is CASSRDSNTEAFF. DNA for the CDR3: TGTGCCAGCAGTCGGGACTCGAACACTGAAGCTTTCTTT.

The chain combines TRBV7-2 with TRBJ2-7, with TRBD1 matching over 9 bases. The V and J ends lost 1 base and 3 bases, in that order; junction bases with no gene match: 4. CDR1 is SGHTA, CDR2 FQGNSA, per germline. The CDR3 sequence is 15 residues long. CDR3 residues: CASSLGGTGNYEQYF. In DNA, the CDR3 is TGTGCCAGCAGCTTAGGAGGGACAGGGAACTACGAGCAGTACTTC.

J is TRBJ2-7 and V is TRBV19; D not resolved. The germline V gene has CDR1 LNHDA and CDR2 SQIVND (reference sequence). V was shortened by 5 bases and J by 2 bases, with 16 bases between the two germline ends. This CDR3 region has 15 residues. CDR3 sequence reads: CASSPSPGGTYEQYF. The CDR3 DNA follows: TGTGCCAGTAGTCCCTCGCCCGGCGGAACCTACGAGCAGTACTTC.

The rearrangement joins TRBV7-8 to TRBJ2-6; 8 bases align to TRBD2. The CDR3 length is 19 residues. The V gene end was trimmed by 1 base and the J gene end by 0 bases; junction bases not matched to a gene: 8. Germline loops: CDR1 SGHVS, CDR2 FQNEAQ. Written as DNA, the CDR3 is TGTGCCAGCAGCTTAGTGGTAGCGGGAACCCTCTCTGGGGCCAACGTCCTGACTTTC. It yields the protein CASSLVVAGTLSGANVLTF.

The rearrangement joins TRBV30 to TRBJ1-1; the D is unclear. With 2 bases removed from V and 5 bases from J, the gap between germline ends came to 12 bases. The CDR3 spans 13 residues. The germline gives CDR1 GTSNPN, CDR2 SVGIG (reference sequence). The CDR3 DNA follows: TGTGCCTGGAGTCCCGACCGGGAAACTGAAGCTTTCTTT. Its protein is CAWSPDRETEAFF.

The chain is built from TRBV5-8 and TRBJ2-7; 10 positions match TRBD2. The germline gives CDR1 SGHTS, CDR2 YDEGEE. V was clipped by 6 bases and J by 4 bases; unmatched bases: 13. The CDR3 extends over 16 amino acids. The CDR3 DNA reads TGTGCCAGCACCCTGGGAGCGGGAGGGCCCGTGTACGAGCAGTACTTC. It encodes CASTLGAGGPVYEQYF.

The V gene is TRBV7-2, the J gene TRBJ2-1, with 10 bases matching TRBD2. CDR3 size: 16 residues. The germline CDR1 and CDR2 sequences are SGHTA and FQGNSA. The junction had 12 bases not matched to a gene; V was cut back by 5 bases and J by 8 bases. The CDR3, as DNA: TGTGCCAGCAGCCCAAGTTCTAGCGGGAGTTTCTATGAGCAGTTCTTC. Its translation: CASSPSSSGSFYEQFF.

The V call is TRBV27, the J call TRBJ1-5; maybe TRBD1 (5 bases). CDR1 is MNHEY and CDR2 is SMNVEV in the germline V gene (reference sequence). The length of the CDR3 is 14 residues. V lost 5 bases, J lost 6 bases, and 14 bases lay in between. The CDR3 nucleotides read TGTGCCAGCAGTCCCCTGGGGGGAGGTCAGCCCCAGCATTTT. Protein product: CASSPLGGGQPQHF.

V usage is TRBV10-3 and J usage is TRBJ2-1; TRBD2 might be the D (6 bases). This CDR3 is built from 20 residues. Germline V lookup: CDR1 ENHRY, CDR2 SYGVKD. The V end was cut by 6 bases, the J end by 8 bases, with 35 bases between. The CDR3 reads CAISDPRLDSFGRLGDEQFF. CDR3 in DNA: TGTGCCATCAGCGACCCGAGACTAGATTCATTTGGGCGTCTGGGGGATGAGCAGTTCTTC.

This chain connects TRBV5-4 to TRBJ1-2; 8 positions agree with TRBD1. Germline V lookup: CDR1 SGHNT, CDR2 YYREEE (reference sequence). Unmatched junction bases numbered 5, after V lost 4 bases and J lost 0 bases. The CDR3 runs 15 residues. The chain's CDR3 is CASSPLQGANYGYTF. CDR3 DNA: TGTGCCAGCAGCCCTCTACAGGGGGCTAACTATGGCTACACCTTC.

V gene TRBV6-4 combines with J gene TRBJ2-1; no reliable D call. The CDR3 is made up of 14 amino acids. Between the trimmed V and J ends, which lost 0 bases and 6 bases, there was a span of 9 bases. Germline V CDR1 and CDR2: MRHNA, SNTAGT. The CDR3 loop is CASSDSRRSNEQFF. The CDR3 DNA reads as TGTGCCAGCAGTGACTCTAGGCGGAGCAATGAGCAGTTCTTC.

The chain couples TRBV11-3 to TRBJ2-3, with 11 bases matching TRBD2. CDR3 length: 15 amino acids. CDR1 is SGHNT, CDR2 YENEEA, per germline. The ends lost 3 bases at V and 6 bases at J; junction bases unmatched: 5. The CDR3 DNA sequence: TGTGCCAGCAGCTTTAGCGGGAGGGCCCCCGATACGCAGTATTTT. Amino acids: CASSFSGRAPDTQYF.

On this clone itself: Distinct nucleotide sequences in the sample also encode this CDR3. The rearrangement uses TRBV6-6 and TRBJ1-5; D ambiguous. Germline CDR1 reads MNHNY; CDR2 reads SVGAGI (reference sequence). The CDR3 loop spans 14 amino acids. Trimming took off 6 bases at V and 3 bases at J, with 12 bases between the two ends. CDR3 in DNA: TGTGCCAGCAGGGGATCGGGGAACAATCAGCCCCAGCATTTT. This sequence encodes CASRGSGNNQPQHF.

This clone appeared a few times. The J gene is TRBJ2-1, the V gene TRBV10-2, with 12 bases fitting TRBD2. Trimming took 6 bases from V and 1 from J; bases not matched to a gene: 10. The CDR3 runs 18 residues. Germline-derived CDR1 and CDR2 are WSHSY and SAAADI. As DNA, the CDR3 is TGCGCCAGCAGGGACGGGAAGGGACTAGCGGGTTCCTACAATGAGCAGTTCTTC. This encodes CASRDGKGLAGSYNEQFF.

The chain is built from TRBV29-1 and TRBJ1-1, with 7 bases lining up with TRBD1. CDR1 and CDR2 (germline): SQVTM, ANQGSEA. V lost 6 bases, J lost 5 bases, and 6 bases stayed unmatched. This CDR3 is built from 12 residues. The CDR3 is CSVPAGGTEAFF. In DNA form, the CDR3 reads TGCAGCGTGCCGGCAGGGGGGACTGAAGCTTTCTTT.

This clone was counted once. The chain combines TRBV27 with TRBJ2-1; 11 nucleotides align to TRBD2. Germline V lookup: CDR1 MNHEY, CDR2 SMNVEV (reference sequence). Trimming removed 6 bases from V and 3 bases from J; junction bases left unmatched: 10. The CDR3 extends over 17 amino acids. Here the CDR3 DNA reads TGTGCCAGCAGCCCTAGGGCGGGGACTAGCGGCTACAATGAGCAGTTCTTC. This translates into CASSPRAGTSGYNEQFF.

This clone was seen once. This sequence joins TRBV30 and TRBJ1-1; no reliable D call. V was clipped by 1 base and J by 3 bases, with 9 bases between them. The CDR3 length is 13 residues. Germline lookup yields CDR1 GTSNPN and CDR2 SVGIG (reference sequence). The CDR3 protein is CAWSEQSDTEAFF. In DNA form, the CDR3 reads TGTGCCTGGAGTGAACAGTCCGACACTGAAGCTTTCTTT.

This clone occurred once. The chain combines TRBV5-4 with TRBJ2-5; 7 nucleotides agree with TRBD1. This CDR3 has 16 amino acids. Germline V gene lookup returns CDR1 SGHNT and CDR2 YYREEE (reference sequence). The V gene end was trimmed by 5 bases and the J gene end by 1 base; junction bases not matched to a gene: 11. The CDR3 sequence: CASSRDLRGFQETQYF. Written as DNA, the CDR3 is TGTGCCAGCAGTCGGGACCTCAGGGGGTTCCAAGAGACCCAGTACTTC.

This clone has a single count. The genes are TRBV2 and TRBJ1-2, with D hard to call. This CDR3 is 15 amino acids long. Deletions cut 5 bases from V and 1 base from J, with 14 bases between. In germline, CDR1 is SNHLY, CDR2 FYNNEI. DNA for the CDR3: TGTGCCAGCAGTTCCGACACAGCTATTAACTATGGCTACACCTTC. It yields the protein CASSSDTAINYGYTF.

The CDR3 region is CAISEAGPRLVTEAFF. In DNA, the CDR3 is TGTGCCATCAGTGAGGCTGGCCCCAGGTTGGTCACTGAAGCTTTCTTT. The V call is TRBV10-3, the J call TRBJ1-1; D is uncertain. The germline CDR1 and CDR2 sequences are ENHRY and SYGVKD. The length of the CDR3 is 16 residues. The V gene lost 2 bases and the J gene lost 4 bases, with 17 bases spanning the gap.

The V gene is TRBV10-3, the J gene TRBJ2-5; 11 bases match TRBD2. The CDR3 extends over 17 amino acids. Germline assignment: CDR1 ENHRY and CDR2 SYGVKD. With V trimmed by 8 bases and J by 2 bases, 13 bases remained unmatched. The CDR3 region is CAIGPGSGRAGQETQYF. CDR3 sequence (DNA): TGTGCCATCGGTCCCGGTAGCGGGAGGGCCGGGCAAGAGACCCAGTACTTC.

This clone was found once. V is TRBV7-6 and J is TRBJ2-2; 10 positions match TRBD2. CDR1 and CDR2 from the germline V gene are SGHVS and FNYEAQ. This CDR3 has 18 residues. J gave up 3 bases and V 5 bases, and 12 bases lay outside the gene matches. The CDR3: CASSDYRRTSGYTGELFF. DNA of the CDR3: TGTGCCAGCAGCGACTATCGGAGGACTAGCGGTTACACCGGGGAGCTGTTTTTT.

The chain links TRBV5-4 to TRBJ1-2, with TRBD1 identical over 7 bases. Germline V gene lookup returns CDR1 SGHNT and CDR2 YYREEE (reference sequence). This CDR3 is built from 13 residues. Trimming at V came to 4 bases and at J to 4 bases, leaving 4 bases not matched to a gene. CDR3 sequence: CASSADRAYGYTF. Here the CDR3 DNA reads TGTGCCAGCAGCGCCGACAGGGCCTATGGCTACACCTTC.

The chain carries TRBV4-2 and TRBJ2-3; maybe TRBD2 (6 bases). This CDR3 comprises 18 residues. With 1 base removed from V and 1 base from J, the gap between germline ends came to 18 bases. CDR1 and CDR2 from the germline V gene are LGHNA and YNFKEQ. The CDR3 loop reads CASSQGRGSGLGTDTQYF. The CDR3 coding sequence is TGTGCCAGCAGCCAAGGCCGGGGAAGCGGGTTAGGCACAGATACGCAGTATTTT.

The chain combines TRBV5-1 with TRBJ1-5, with a weak D call TRBD1 (6 bases). Trimming stripped 0 bases from V and 5 bases from J, with 12 bases between. CDR3 length equals 15 residues. CDR1 and CDR2 from the germline V gene are SGHRS and YFSETQ. The CDR3 here is CASSLEGQGHQPQHF. As DNA, the CDR3 is TGCGCCAGCAGCTTGGAAGGGCAGGGGCATCAGCCCCAGCATTTT.

The table lists this clone with a count of one. The V call is TRBV5-1, the J call TRBJ1-4; D gene ambiguous. This CDR3 region has 15 residues. Trimming left V 0 bases short and J 8 bases short, with 14 bases between. Germline V gene data show CDR1 as SGHRS and CDR2 as YFSETQ. The CDR3 is CASSLVDAPGEKLFF. The CDR3, as DNA: TGCGCCAGCAGCTTGGTCGACGCCCCGGGGGAAAAACTGTTTTTT. The complete variable domain, with remaining parts taken from reference TRBV5-1 and TRBJ1-4, reads KAGVTQTPRYLIKTRGQQVTLSCSPISGHRSVSWYQQTPGQGLQFLFEYFSETQRNKGNFPGRFSGRQFSNSRSEMNVSTLELGDSALYLCASSLVDAPGEKLFFGSGTQLSVL.